A few counts support the clone carrying this TCR beta chain. What it recognizes is unknown. These data belong to a study of cytomegalovirus exposure and HLA in healthy donors. General study findings and limits: Reportedly, cytomegalovirus status was diagnosed with high sensitivity and specificity.

V shed 7 bases and J 3 bases; nucleotides not matched to a gene: 9. The CDR3 contains 14 residues. Germline assignment: CDR1 SNHLY and CDR2 FYNNEI. The protocol was immunoSEQ multiplex PCR, while the TCRdb copy is restricted to in-frame clones and leaves out a portion. The table lists 150,000 to 180,000 clones, about 86% of them singletons, with approximately 20% in the top ten. The study drew the donors from its approximately 120-subject validation cohort, separate from the approximately 670-subject first cohort. V and J are TRBV2 and TRBJ2-7; the match to TRBD1 covers 7 bases. The clonotype was recovered from a young man in good health and CMV-seropositive. Sequencing was done on a sample of PBMCs. CDR3 bases: TGTGCCAGCAAACGACAGGGTGCGAGCTACGAGCAGTACTTC. Translating it yields CASKRQGASYEQYF.